Listed below are T cell receptor beta chains from one sample, sequenced in a study of cytomegalovirus exposure and HLA in healthy donors. Some clones are missing from TCRdb's copy, which holds only in-frame ones; the method was immunoSEQ multiplex PCR. There are about 51,000 clones in the sample, with about 2.5% held by the top ten. The sample was PBMCs. These TCRs come from a female donor in good health and CMV-seronegative. CDR3s include the opening cysteine and the closing phenylalanine or tryptophan. D genes are given only for firm matches.

TRBV27	NA	TRBJ1-4	CASSLRRAGGEKLFF	TGTGCCAGCAGTTTACGGAGGGCGGGAGGTGAAAAACTGTTTTTT
TRBV28	TRBD1	TRBJ1-5	CASSLDRVGTQPQHF	TGTGCCAGCAGTTTAGACAGGGTAGGGACTCAGCCCCAGCATTTT
TRBV2	NA	TRBJ1-1	CASSLNTEAFF	TGTGCCAGCAGCCTTAACACTGAAGCTTTCTTT
TRBV5-4	NA	TRBJ2-3	CASSYRTGSWDTQYF	TGTGCCAGCAGCTACCGGACTGGATCATGGGATACGCAGTATTTT
TRBV2	TRBD2	TRBJ2-1	CATQREGPRNEQFF	TGTGCCACCCAGCGGGAGGGCCCTCGGAATGAGCAGTTCTTC
TRBV5-1	NA	TRBJ1-1	CASNSPNTEAFF	TGCGCCAGCAATAGCCCGAACACTGAAGCTTTCTTT
TRBV27	TRBD1	TRBJ2-7	CASSLRGQGRTYEQYF	TGTGCCAGCAGTCTAAGGGGACAGGGGAGGACCTACGAGCAGTACTTC
TRBV4-2	TRBD2	TRBJ2-2	CASSPMGLAGGSSTGELFF	TGTGCCAGCAGCCCAATGGGACTAGCGGGGGGAAGCAGCACCGGGGAGCTGTTTTTT
TRBV29-1	TRBD1	TRBJ1-4	CSVPMGQGDEKLFF	TGCAGCGTGCCGATGGGACAGGGTGATGAAAAACTGTTTTTT
TRBV9	TRBD1	TRBJ2-1	CASSVAPDRGQDEQFF	TGTGCCAGCAGCGTAGCTCCGGACAGGGGGCAGGATGAGCAGTTCTTC
TRBV18	TRBD1	TRBJ2-7	CASSPGTGEKQYF	TGTGCCAGCTCGCCGGGGACAGGGGAGAAGCAGTACTTC
TRBV4-2	TRBD2	TRBJ2-1	CASSQDALADYNEQFF	TGTGCCAGCAGCCAAGACGCGCTAGCGGATTACAATGAGCAGTTCTTC
TRBV30	TRBD2	TRBJ2-3	CALAGEPDTQYF	TGTGCCCTAGCGGGAGAGCCAGATACGCAGTATTTT
TRBV7-8	TRBD2	TRBJ2-5	CASSPLAGGPGETQYF	TGTGCCAGCAGCCCGTTAGCGGGAGGGCCGGGAGAGACCCAGTACTTC